The 21 T cell receptor beta chains below were found in one sample sequenced in a study of control samples from healthy donors and cancer patients. Using immunoSEQ multiplex PCR, the repertoire was profiled, and TCRdb retains in-frame clones only, with some absent. The data hold 70,000 or so clones, with approximately 87% observed a single time. Sequenced sample: blood. These receptors all come from a man aged 50 to 60 in good health.

V usage is TRBV18 and J usage is TRBJ2-5; either TRBD1 or TRBD2 may supply D (7 bases each). The V end was cut by 3 bases, the J end by 5 bases, with 19 bases between. The germline CDR1 and CDR2 sequences are KGHSH and LQKENI. The CDR3 runs to 16 residues. CDR3 nucleotides: TGTGCCAGCTCACCGGGAGGGCGAAGCAGGGGGGAGACCCAGTACTTC. It specifies CASSPGGRSRGETQYF.

V is TRBV6-1 and J is TRBJ1-6; D not certain. Germline lookup yields CDR1 MNHNS and CDR2 SASEGT. The CDR3 sequence is 15 residues long. Deletions cut 1 base from V and 6 bases from J, with 10 bases between. CDR3 sequence: CASSEEPGLNSPLHF. CDR3 DNA: TGTGCCAGCAGTGAAGAGCCAGGCCTTAATTCACCCCTCCACTTT.

This rearrangement joins TRBV5-4 to TRBJ2-5; TRBD2 is a possible D gene (6 bases). Trimming removed 3 bases at V and 4 bases at J, with 16 bases between. Germline-derived CDR1 and CDR2 are SGHNT and YYREEE (reference sequence). The CDR3 is made up of 15 amino acids. The CDR3 DNA reads as TGTGCCAGCAGCTCTACCGGAGGGCCATCAGAGACCCAGTACTTC. This codes for CASSSTGGPSETQYF.

The chain links TRBV7-8 to TRBJ1-4; D is unresolved. The V and J ends lost 4 bases and 7 bases respectively, with 13 bases between them. The CDR3 length is 14 residues. CDR1 SGHVS and CDR2 FQNEAQ come from the germline V gene. The DNA of the CDR3 is TGTGCCAGCAGCTCCGGAGGGTCAGGTGAAAAACTGTTTTTT. Translating it yields CASSSGGSGEKLFF.

In this sample, this clone turned up a few times. The chain uses TRBV6-5 and TRBJ2-7; D may be TRBD2 (5 bases). V lost 5 bases to trimming and J lost 0 bases, with 11 bases between them. The CDR3 contains 14 residues. From germline, CDR1 is MNHEY and CDR2 SVGAGI. CDR3 DNA sequence: TGTGCCAGCAGTCCTCAAGCGGTCTCCTACGAGCAGTACTTC. Translation: CASSPQAVSYEQYF.

This chain connects TRBV9 to TRBJ2-7; possibly TRBD2 for D (5 bases). This CDR3 has 14 amino acids. Trimming removed 0 bases at V and 5 bases at J, with 12 bases between. Germline loops: CDR1 SGDLS, CDR2 YYNGEE. CDR3 coding DNA: TGTGCCAGCAGCGTAGAAGGGAGAATGGACGAGCAGTACTTC. Its translation: CASSVEGRMDEQYF.

V usage is TRBV6-5 and J usage is TRBJ2-7; D possibly uses TRBD1 or TRBD2 (5 bases each). This CDR3 comprises 14 residues. The germline V gene has CDR1 MNHEY and CDR2 SVGAGI. Between the trimmed V and J ends, which lost 0 bases and 2 bases, there was a span of 8 bases. CDR3 residues: CASSYSWGTYEQYF. DNA of the CDR3: TGTGCCAGCAGTTACTCATGGGGGACCTACGAGCAGTACTTC.

J is TRBJ2-7 and V is TRBV7-3; 7 bases are a match to TRBD2. The CDR3 runs 14 residues. Germline values: CDR1 SGHTA, CDR2 FQGTGA. V shed 5 bases, J shed 3 bases, and the junction held 7 bases outside the gene matches. CDR3 protein: CASSLDSSGYEQYF. The CDR3 nucleotides read TGTGCCAGCAGCCTAGATTCTAGCGGCTACGAGCAGTACTTC.

The chain is built from TRBV27 and TRBJ2-7, with D tentatively TRBD1 or TRBD2 (6 bases each). CDR3 size: 14 residues. V lost 5 bases and J lost 2, with 13 bases in between. Germline CDR1 and CDR2: MNHEY and SMNVEV (reference sequence). The CDR3 nucleotides read TGTGCCAGCAGTACGGACAGCGGGCCCTACGAGCAGTACTTC. Translation: CASSTDSGPYEQYF.

Remarks on this clone: One end of the junction does not line up with germline, which may come from a read error. The chain employs TRBV7-7 and TRBJ1-2; 7 bases match TRBD1. The CDR3 runs 18 residues. The germline gives CDR1 SSHAT, CDR2 FNYEAQ (reference sequence). The CDR3 protein is CASSLEEGAVTFGYGYTF. CDR3 DNA: TGTGCTAGCAGCTTAGAAGAGGGGGCGGTTACATTCGGCTATGGCTACACCTTC.

This chain joins TRBV6-2 or TRBV6-3 and TRBJ1-2; D is unresolved. Germline V CDR1 and CDR2: MNHEY, SVGEGT. The length of the CDR3 is 14 residues. Trimming cost V 5 bases and J 5 bases, with 15 bases left between them. For the CDR3, the DNA is TGTGCCAGCAGTGACCCCGAGGTTCTATATGGCTACACCTTC. It encodes CASSDPEVLYGYTF.

Of note for this clone: Germline and junction disagree at one end, which may indicate a read error. This chain links TRBV6-2 or TRBV6-3 with TRBJ2-1; no firm D call. There are 14 residues in the CDR3. CDR1 and CDR2 from the germline V gene are MNHEY and SVGEGT. The CDR3 sequence: CASSYPPSSNEQFF. The DNA for the CDR3 is TGTGCCAGCAGTTACCCCCCGTCCTCCAATGAGCAGTTCTTC.

There are a few counts of this clone. Here the CDR3 DNA reads TGTGCCAGTAATCAGCGGAACACCGGGGAGCTGTTTTTT. Translation gives CASNQRNTGELFF. This chain links TRBV6-6 with TRBJ2-2; D is ambiguous. The germline CDR1 and CDR2 sequences are MNHNY and SVGAGI (reference sequence). This CDR3 has 13 residues. The V gene lost 9 bases and the J gene lost 1 base, with 9 bases spanning the gap.

CDR3 nucleotide sequence: TGTGCCAGTAGCGGGGATTACTCCTACGAGCAGTACTTC. Encoded protein: CASSGDYSYEQYF. This chain joins TRBV19 and TRBJ2-7; D might be TRBD2 (5 bases). V lost 6 bases to trimming and J lost 0 bases, with 9 bases between them. Per the germline V gene, CDR1 is LNHDA and CDR2 is SQIVND (reference sequence). CDR3 length equals 13 residues. Combining the CDR3 with reference TRBV19 and TRBJ2-7 gives the whole variable domain DGGITQSPKYLFRKEGQNVTLSCEQNLNHDAMYWYRQDPGQGLRLIYYSQIVNDFQKGDIAEGYSVSREKKESFPLTVTSAQKNPTAFYLCASSGDYSYEQYFGPGTRLTVT.

The chain links TRBV5-1 to TRBJ1-3; 8 bases are shared with TRBD1. The CDR3 has 14 amino acids. Germline lookup yields CDR1 SGHRS and CDR2 YFSETQ. V shed 3 bases and J 7 bases; nucleotides not matched to a gene: 6. The CDR3 nucleotides are TGCGCCAGCAGCTGGGGACAGGAGGGTAACACCATATATTTT. Translating gives CASSWGQEGNTIYF.

The chain links TRBV7-2 to TRBJ2-1; 11 bases fit TRBD2. In germline, CDR1 is SGHTA, CDR2 FQGNSA. V was pared by 6 bases and J by 2 bases, with 6 bases of the junction left unmatched. The CDR3 extends over 16 amino acids. The chain's CDR3 is CASSRLAGLPYNEQFF. For the CDR3, the DNA is TGTGCCAGCAGTAGACTAGCGGGACTCCCCTACAATGAGCAGTTCTTC.

V is TRBV10-1 and J is TRBJ1-4; D is uncertain. CDR1 and CDR2 (germline): WNHNN, SYGVQD (reference sequence). V dropped 10 bases and J dropped 0 bases, with 9 bases sitting between them. The CDR3 spans 13 residues. The CDR3 is CATLAPTNEKLFF. The CDR3 DNA follows: TGCGCCACCCTAGCCCCAACTAATGAAAAACTGTTTTTT.

The V and J genes are TRBV24-1 and TRBJ2-5; 12 bases align to TRBD2. After removal of 2 bases from V and 5 bases from J, the junction contained 5 bases not matched to a gene. This CDR3 comprises 16 residues. In germline, CDR1 is KGHDR, CDR2 SFDVKD. The CDR3 here is CATSDSGLAGGETQYF. The CDR3, as DNA: TGTGCCACCAGTGATTCGGGCCTAGCGGGGGGGGAGACCCAGTACTTC.

The V gene is TRBV4-3, the J gene TRBJ2-3, with D perhaps TRBD2 (7 bases). Per the germline V gene, CDR1 is LGHNA and CDR2 is YSLEER. The germline V and J ends were trimmed by 3 bases and 3 bases, with 13 bases remaining between them. This CDR3 is 15 amino acids long. The CDR3 protein is CASSQGGRRTDTQYF. CDR3 DNA: TGCGCCAGCAGCCAGGGGGGGCGTAGAACAGATACGCAGTATTTT.

This chain uses TRBV27 with TRBJ2-7; TRBD2 is a possible D gene (5 bases). The CDR3 length is 13 residues. V dropped 4 bases and J dropped 4 bases, with 11 bases sitting between them. The V gene's germline CDR1 is MNHEY and CDR2 SMNVEV (reference sequence). The CDR3 sequence: CASSSGFRYEQYF. The CDR3 nucleotides are TGTGCCAGCAGTTCGGGATTCAGGTACGAGCAGTACTTC.

This clone has just one count. This chain uses TRBV7-9 with TRBJ1-3; D not resolved. Germline CDR1 SEHNR, CDR2 FQNEAQ (reference sequence). Trimming shortened V by 4 bases and J by 6 bases, and 7 bases separated the two germline ends. The CDR3 totals 12 residues. In nucleotides, the CDR3 is TGTGCCAGCAGCTACTTAGCAAACACCATATATTTT. Translating it yields CASSYLANTIYF.